This TCR beta chain stems from a study of response to subunit inactivated influenza vaccine. TCRdb reprocessed the RT-PCR reads via MiXCR and lists one record per CDR3 protein. In the table there are about 540,000 distinct CDR3 sequences, under 25% of which are singletons. Per germline, CDR1 MDHEN and CDR2 SYDVKM. The CDR3 length is 15 residues. The germline V and J ends were trimmed by 1 base and 3 bases, with 10 bases remaining between them. These sequences were also reported in another study, on T cells expressing NK-cell markers. That paper states: A 5'RACE template switching approach incorporating UMIs was used to make TCR beta cDNA.

Source: CD4+ T cells sorted from PBMCs, taken roughly 12 days after vaccination. The TCR was taken from a man between 45 and 60 years old who received an inactivated influenza vaccine. The V and J genes are TRBV28 and TRBJ2-1; D may be TRBD2 (6 bases). The CDR3 DNA reads TGTGCCAGCAGTTTATCCCCGGGAGTCTACAATGAGCAGTTCTTC. Encoded protein: CASSLSPGVYNEQFF.